Sequencing of this T cell receptor (beta chain) was carried out in a study of blood T cell repertoires in COVID-19 (dated by TCRdb to 2018 to 2021). For the wider study: Samples covering the acute and convalescent phases of COVID-19 were provided by collaborators in the United States, Italy and Spain. A de-identified subject ID, COVID-19 status, age in years and sex were almost always included in the sample metadata. The prospective study material was composed of cDNA or gDNA derived from T cells, B-cell-depleted T cells, or PBMCs. The repertoires were made available in a free public database intended to serve as a resource for research on the immune response to SARS-CoV-2. HLA class I and class II types, where available, came from metadata supplied by the sample provider rather than from assay-based typing. The samples were drawn from two sources: the first 160 participants of the ongoing ImmuneRACE study, and 950 to 1,500 subjects contributed by 6 global collaborators. Subjects who had been exposed to COVID-19, were actively infected with it, or had recovered from it provided the deeply sampled blood TCRbeta repertoires that made up the dataset. Broader findings and caveats from the paper: Clinical and demographic metadata were provided uncurated, with the amount varying by source and participant.

Concerning this clone: It lacks a known antigen. Base qualities are not provided; no much larger clone lies one nucleotide away.

The collaborating institutions used their own protocols to collect whole blood in K2EDTA tubes. For TCRbeta analysis, collaborator samples were shipped as frozen whole blood, as isolated PBMCs, or as DNA extracted from either sample type. For CDR1 and CDR2, the germline V gene (reference sequence) lists LGHDT and YNNKEL. Measured from the cysteine to the phenylalanine, the CDR3 is 16 residues long. Just the 48-base CDR3 DNA is kept, in frame starting at base 1. Clipping removes 6 bases from V and 6 bases from J, with 14 as the unmatched junction base count. TCRbeta CDR3 regions were amplified from genomic DNA by means of the immunoSEQ Assay, a bias-controlled multiplex PCR. In the paper's pipeline: The number of nucleated cells in each sample was estimated from the amplification of reference gene primers within the assay. Sequence reads were collapsed and filtered to measure the absolute abundance of every unique TCRbeta CDR3 rearrangement. For each sample, productive Simpson clonality was calculated by taking the square root of Simpson's diversity index across productive rearrangements. The immuneACCESS repertoire file appears here via TCRdb, limited to in-frame rearrangements. These files lack a portion of the clones; in checked studies, under half of the deficit traces to unresolved V genes, and the cause of the others is not known. V and J calls and clone size come straight from that table; D and trimming were deduced from the DNA. A total of about 200,000 clones appear in this sample, around 83% of them only once. The top ten clonotypes cover 4.9% of the sample.

The rearrangement joined TRBV3-1 (or the pseudogene TRBV3-2) to TRBJ2-7; a stretch of 10 junction bases matches TRBD1. The sequence was obtained from a woman aged 80 or over with acute or convalescent COVID-19. Sequenced input: peripheral blood. The DNA reads TGTGCCAGCAGGCTGACCGGGACAGGGGCCAGGAGCGAGCAGTACTTC. Its protein reads: CASRLTGTGARSEQYF.